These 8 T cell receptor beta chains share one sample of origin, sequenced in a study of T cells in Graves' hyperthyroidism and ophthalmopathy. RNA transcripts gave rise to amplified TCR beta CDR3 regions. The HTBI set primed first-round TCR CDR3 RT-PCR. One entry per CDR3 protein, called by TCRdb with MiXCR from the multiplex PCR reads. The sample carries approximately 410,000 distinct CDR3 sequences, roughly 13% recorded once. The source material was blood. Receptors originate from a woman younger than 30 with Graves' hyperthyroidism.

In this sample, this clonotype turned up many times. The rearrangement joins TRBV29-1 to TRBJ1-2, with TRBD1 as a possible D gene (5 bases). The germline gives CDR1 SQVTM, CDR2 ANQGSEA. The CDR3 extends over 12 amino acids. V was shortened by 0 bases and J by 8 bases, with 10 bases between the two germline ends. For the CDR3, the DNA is TGCAGCGTTGAAGATTACGGGGACGGCTACACCTTC. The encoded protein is CSVEDYGDGYTF.

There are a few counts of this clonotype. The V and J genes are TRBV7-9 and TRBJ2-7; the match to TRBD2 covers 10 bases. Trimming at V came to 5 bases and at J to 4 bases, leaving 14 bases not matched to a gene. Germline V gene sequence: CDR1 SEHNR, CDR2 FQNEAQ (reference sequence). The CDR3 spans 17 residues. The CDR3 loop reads CASSKGRSRTSGYEQYF. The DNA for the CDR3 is TGTGCCAGCAGCAAAGGAAGGTCGAGGACTAGCGGTTACGAGCAGTACTTC.

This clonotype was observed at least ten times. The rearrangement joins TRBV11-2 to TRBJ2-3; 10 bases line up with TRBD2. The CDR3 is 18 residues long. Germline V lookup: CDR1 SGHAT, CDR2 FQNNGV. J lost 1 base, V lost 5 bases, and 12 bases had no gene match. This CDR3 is CASSDSSGSLGGTDTQYF. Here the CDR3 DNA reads TGTGCCAGCAGCGATTCTAGCGGGAGCCTCGGCGGCACAGATACGCAGTATTTT.

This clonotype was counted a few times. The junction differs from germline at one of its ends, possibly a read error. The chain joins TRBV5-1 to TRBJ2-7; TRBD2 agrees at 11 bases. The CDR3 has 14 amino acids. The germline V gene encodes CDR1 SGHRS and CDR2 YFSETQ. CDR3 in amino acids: CASSQGLAVYGQYF. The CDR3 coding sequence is TGCGCCAGCAGCCAGGGACTAGCGGTGTACGGGCAGTACTTC.

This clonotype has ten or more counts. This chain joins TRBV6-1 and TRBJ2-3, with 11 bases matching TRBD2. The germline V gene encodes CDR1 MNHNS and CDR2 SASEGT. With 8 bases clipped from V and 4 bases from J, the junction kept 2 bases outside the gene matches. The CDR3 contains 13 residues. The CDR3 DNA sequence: TGTGCCAGCTCGGGACTAGCGGCAGATACGCAGTATTTT. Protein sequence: CASSGLAADTQYF.

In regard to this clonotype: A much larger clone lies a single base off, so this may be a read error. CDR3 coding DNA: TGTGCCAGCGGCCAAGACGGGGAGACAAACACTGAAGCTTTCTTT. Translated, it gives CASGQDGETNTEAFF. This rearrangement joins TRBV3-1 to TRBJ1-1, with D hard to call. The CDR3 totals 15 residues. The germline gives CDR1 LGHDT, CDR2 YNNKEL (reference sequence). The whole variable domain, remainder taken from reference TRBV3-1 and TRBJ1-1, is DTAVSQTPKYLVTQMGNDKSIKCEQNLGHDTMYWYKQDSKKFLKIMFSYNNKELIINETVPNRFSPKSPDKAHLNLHINSLELGDSAVYFCASGQDGETNTEAFFGQGTRLTVV.

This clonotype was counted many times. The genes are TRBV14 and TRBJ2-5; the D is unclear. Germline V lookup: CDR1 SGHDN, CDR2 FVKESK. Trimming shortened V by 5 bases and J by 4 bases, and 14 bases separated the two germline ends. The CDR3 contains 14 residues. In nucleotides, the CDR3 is TGTGCCAGCAGCAAAGGAAGGTTCGGAGAGACCCAGTACTTC. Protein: CASSKGRFGETQYF.

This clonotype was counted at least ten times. CDR3 DNA: TGTGCCAGCAGCTTGGTACTTGGGGGGGAAGATACGCAGTATTTT. Its protein is CASSLVLGGEDTQYF. This chain uses TRBV5-8 with TRBJ2-3; 7 bases fit TRBD2. Looked up from germline, CDR1 is SGHTS and CDR2 is YDEGEE. This CDR3 spans 15 amino acids. With V trimmed by 0 bases and J by 5 bases, 6 bases remained unmatched.